The 11 T cell receptor beta chains listed next were all sequenced from one sample in a study of identical twins. TCRdb processed the 5' RACE reads anew with MiXCR; each CDR3 protein has one entry. In the table there are some 710,000 distinct CDR3 sequences, roughly 6.2% of which are singletons. Sample: naive T cells sorted from blood. The receptors here all came from a man between 18 and 29 years old in good health.

This clonotype was seen many times. The chain couples TRBV5-1 to TRBJ2-7; the match to TRBD2 covers 7 bases. This CDR3 is 15 amino acids long. Trimming at V came to 4 bases and at J to 4 bases, leaving 11 bases not matched to a gene. Per the germline V gene, CDR1 is SGHRS and CDR2 is YFSETQ. This chain's CDR3 is CASSDQAGVRYEQYF. The CDR3 DNA is TGCGCCAGCAGCGACCAGGCGGGAGTCCGGTACGAGCAGTACTTC.

A few counts support this clonotype. This chain joins TRBV24-1 and TRBJ2-5; perhaps TRBD2 as D (6 bases). The V gene lost 4 bases and the J gene lost 1 base, with 9 bases spanning the gap. This CDR3 has 14 residues. Per germline, CDR1 KGHDR and CDR2 SFDVKD. DNA for the CDR3: TGTGCCACCAGTGAGGGGGGTAGCCAAGAGACCCAGTACTTC. Translation gives CATSEGGSQETQYF.

This clonotype came up a few times. This chain uses TRBV18 with TRBJ2-2; 15 nucleotides line up with TRBD2. CDR1 is KGHSH and CDR2 is LQKENI in the germline V gene. This CDR3 contains 18 residues. The J segment lost 5 bases and the V segment lost 2 bases, leaving 6 bases of the junction unmatched. The CDR3 is CASSPLGLAGGGTGELFF. The CDR3 DNA sequence: TGTGCCAGCTCACCATTGGGACTAGCGGGAGGAGGAACCGGGGAGCTGTTTTTT.

This clonotype was counted a few times. This sequence joins TRBV24-1 and TRBJ2-1; the D gene is possibly TRBD2 (5 bases). Germline CDR1 is KGHDR and CDR2 is SFDVKD. V lost 0 bases and J 0 bases, leaving 8 bases between the germline ends. This CDR3 has 16 amino acids. The CDR3 loop reads CATSDLSAGSYNEQFF. For the CDR3, the DNA is TGTGCCACCAGTGATTTGTCCGCGGGCTCCTACAATGAGCAGTTCTTC.

This clonotype was detected many times. This rearrangement joins TRBV10-2 to TRBJ2-7, with 9 nucleotides matching TRBD2. The CDR3 contains 20 residues. Germline lookup yields CDR1 WSHSY and CDR2 SAAADI. V trimming: 8 bases; J trimming: 3 bases; junction bases outside the gene matches: 26. The CDR3 protein is CASGIFRRTSEDSVHYEQYF. DNA for the CDR3: TGCGCCAGCGGTATCTTTAGGCGGACTAGCGAGGATTCCGTCCACTACGAGCAGTACTTC.

This rearrangement joins TRBV6-1 to TRBJ2-5, with 9 bases matching TRBD2. CDR1 MNHNS and CDR2 SASEGT come from the germline V gene. The CDR3 contains 14 residues. The J segment lost 6 bases and the V segment lost 0 bases, leaving 2 bases of the junction unmatched. CDR3 in DNA: TGTGCCAGCAGTGAAGCACTAGCGGGCAAGACCCAGTACTTC. This sequence encodes CASSEALAGKTQYF.

Many counts were recorded for this clonotype. The chain recombines TRBV24-1 with TRBJ2-1; D is undetermined. Per the germline V gene, CDR1 is KGHDR and CDR2 is SFDVKD. Trimming stripped 8 bases from V and 0 bases from J, with 19 bases between. The CDR3 has 17 residues. The CDR3 here is CATKATPITSSYNEQFF. The CDR3 coding sequence is TGTGCCACCAAGGCAACCCCGATCACAAGCTCCTACAATGAGCAGTTCTTC.

In its sample, this clonotype was seen many times. The rearrangement joins TRBV20-1 to TRBJ2-1; 11 bases align to TRBD2. CDR3 length: 13 residues. The V and J ends lost 6 bases and 6 bases, in that order; junction bases with no gene match: 4. Germline CDR1 reads DFQATT; CDR2 reads SNEGSKA (reference sequence). CDR3 in DNA: TGCAGTGCCCGGACTAGCGGGTTCAATGAGCAGTTCTTC. Encoded protein: CSARTSGFNEQFF.

This clonotype was seen more than once but under ten times. The genes are TRBV12-3 or TRBV12-4 and TRBJ2-3, with TRBD2 identical over 11 bases. The CDR3 length is 15 residues. The junction had 6 bases not matched to a gene; V was cut back by 4 bases and J by 6 bases. The CDR3 here is CASSSSGRPVDTQYF. CDR3 DNA: TGTGCCAGCAGTTCTAGCGGGAGGCCTGTGGATACGCAGTATTTT.

Many counts were recorded for this clonotype. The chain employs TRBV6-5 and TRBJ1-1, with unresolved D. Looked up from germline, CDR1 is MNHEY and CDR2 is SVGAGI. This CDR3 comprises 13 residues. The V and J ends lost 0 bases and 4 bases respectively, with 6 bases between them. The CDR3 loop is CASSYSTVTEAFF. As DNA, the CDR3 is TGTGCCAGCAGTTACTCGACCGTCACTGAAGCTTTCTTT.

This clonotype was detected many times. The chain combines TRBV7-9 with TRBJ2-3, with D unresolved. The CDR3 is 12 residues long. Between the trimmed V and J ends, which lost 4 bases and 6 bases, there was a span of 8 bases. Germline loops: CDR1 SEHNR, CDR2 FQNEAQ (reference sequence). The CDR3 region is CASSSRPDTQYF. The CDR3 DNA is TGTGCCAGCAGCTCCAGACCGGATACGCAGTATTTT.